This TCR beta chain was recorded in a study of blood T cell repertoires in COVID-19. Only in-frame clones appear in the TCRdb table, and some are missing; sequencing was by immunoSEQ multiplex PCR. This table holds some 300,000 clones, nearly 90% found once. The CDR3 has 17 residues. Germline CDR1 is SNHLY and CDR2 is FYNNEI. Trimming removed 8 bases from V and 7 bases from J, with 24 bases in between. The sequence derives from a woman in her forties or fifties who had been exposed to COVID-19. What was sequenced was PBMCs or T cells enriched from blood (not recorded which). This chain links TRBV2 with TRBJ1-6; D may be TRBD1 (5 bases). Here the CDR3 DNA reads TGTGCCAGCTTAACGCTCTCCCGGCAGGGTGGCAATTCACCCCTCCACTTT. Translated: CASLTLSRQGGNSPLHF.